These 4 T cell receptor beta chains originate from one sample sequenced in a study of cytotoxic CD8 clonotypes in ibrutinib-treated CLL (dated by TCRdb to the early 2020s). What the time point label conveys for this sample: about a year on ibrutinib. The library relied on the immunoSEQ multiplex PCR assay. In its TCRdb copy, this immuneACCESS table keeps in-frame sequences only and misses some clones. Where compared with another copy, unresolved V genes explain less than half of these, and the others have no known cause. Present in this sample are fewer than 85,000 clones, roughly three quarters of which were seen just once. The ten largest clones take up roughly 4.8% of the sample. The starting material was PBMCs, obtained after 12 months of ibrutinib treatment. The receptors derive from a human donor with chronic lymphocytic leukemia.

V is TRBV7-2 and J is TRBJ1-2; 7 bases map to TRBD1. CDR3 length: 14 residues. The germline V gene encodes CDR1 SGHTA and CDR2 FQGNSA. V shed 5 bases and J 2 bases; nucleotides not matched to a gene: 5. CDR3: CASSPDRANYGYTF. CDR3 nucleotide sequence: TGTGCCAGCAGCCCCGACAGGGCCAACTATGGCTACACCTTC. Full variable domain (outside the CDR3, taken from reference TRBV7-2 and TRBJ1-2): GAGVSQSPSNKVTEKGKDVELRCDPISGHTALYWYRQSLGQGLEFLIYFQGNSAPDKSGLPSDRFSAERTGGSVSTLTIQRTQQEDSAVYLCASSPDRANYGYTFGSGTRLTVV.

The chain recombines TRBV28 with TRBJ2-5; D is possibly TRBD2 (7 bases). The length of the CDR3 is 15 residues. V shed 10 bases and J shed 5 bases, with 23 bases lying between them. The V gene's germline CDR1 is MDHEN and CDR2 SYDVKM. Written as DNA, the CDR3 is TGTGCCATCGCCGGGGGCGGGGGCCGGGGGGAGACCCAGTACTTC. Translating gives CAIAGGGGRGETQYF.

This chain connects TRBV7-2 to TRBJ1-5, with D perhaps TRBD1 (6 bases). The CDR3 spans 16 residues. Germline V gene data show CDR1 as SGHTA and CDR2 as FQGNSA. Trimming left V 5 bases short and J 2 bases short, with 16 bases between. The CDR3 is CASSPSVRGGNQPQHF. CDR3 in DNA: TGTGCCAGCAGCCCCAGTGTCAGGGGTGGCAATCAGCCCCAGCATTTT.

The chain has TRBV28 and TRBJ1-1, with D unresolved. Germline V gene data show CDR1 as MDHEN and CDR2 as SYDVKM. The CDR3 has 14 amino acids. Trimming took off 5 bases at V and 3 bases at J, with 13 bases between the two ends. The CDR3 reads CASSPPPGDTEAFF. CDR3 nucleotide sequence: TGTGCCAGCAGTCCCCCCCCTGGGGACACTGAAGCTTTCTTT.